This T cell receptor (beta chain) derives from a study of blood T cells in healthy people across ages. Whole-study results and caveats: When set beside aged donors, long-lived donors presented more naive CD4+ cells and higher diversity.

Isolation per sample recovered at least 6.5 million PBMCs. At least ten counts were recorded for this clonotype. What it recognizes is unknown. J was trimmed by 2 bases and V by 0 bases; bases with no gene match: 6. The CDR3 loop spans 16 amino acids. CDR1 and CDR2 from the germline V gene are DFQATT and SNEGSKA (reference sequence). A sample-barcoded 5' primer and a J-beta primer mix were used in a second PCR of roughly 7 to 11 cycles. TCRdb called the 5' RACE reads again in MiXCR, with one record for every CDR3 protein. The sample contains about 650,000 distinct CDR3 sequences, over 40% of which appear only once.

The chain joins TRBV20-1 to TRBJ2-7; 11 bases map to TRBD2. Input material: blood. The sequence derives from a woman over 75 in good health. The CDR3 coding sequence is TGCAGTGCTAGAGACAGACTAGCGGGAAAACCCTACGAGCAGTACTTC. It specifies CSARDRLAGKPYEQYF.